Reported below is one T cell receptor beta chain. This entry belongs to a study of control samples from healthy donors and cancer patients. Profiling relied on immunoSEQ multiplex PCR, and the TCRdb table lists in-frame clones only, not all of them. The sample lists around 110,000 clones; 88% were seen once. The germline V gene encodes CDR1 SEHNR and CDR2 FQNEAQ (reference sequence). This CDR3 region has 15 residues. The junction had 9 bases not matched to a gene; V was cut back by 1 base and J by 6 bases. The chain carries TRBV7-9 and TRBJ2-7; 7 bases map to TRBD1. Material: blood. This TCR was sampled from a woman in her 70s in good health. This chain's CDR3 is CASSLGTGGGSEQYF. The CDR3 nucleotides read TGTGCCAGCAGCTTAGGGACAGGTGGCGGCTCCGAGCAGTACTTC. Supplemented by reference TRBV7-9 and TRBJ2-7, the full variable domain reads DTGVSQNPRHKITKRGQNVTFRCDPISEHNRLYWYRQTLGQGPEFLTYFQNEAQLEKSRLLSDRFSAERPKGSFSTLEIQRTEQGDSAMYLCASSLGTGGGSEQYFGPGTRLTVT.